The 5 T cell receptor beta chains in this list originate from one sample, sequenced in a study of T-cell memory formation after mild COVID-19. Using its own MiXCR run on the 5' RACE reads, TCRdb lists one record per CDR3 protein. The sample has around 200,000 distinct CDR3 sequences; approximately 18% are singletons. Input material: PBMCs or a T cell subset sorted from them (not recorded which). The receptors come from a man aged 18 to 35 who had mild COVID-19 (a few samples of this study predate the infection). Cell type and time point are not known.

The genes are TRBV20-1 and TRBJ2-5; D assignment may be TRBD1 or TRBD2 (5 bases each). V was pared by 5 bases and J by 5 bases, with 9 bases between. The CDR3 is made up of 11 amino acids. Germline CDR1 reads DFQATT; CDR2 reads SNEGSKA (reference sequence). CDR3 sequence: CSAPWGETQYF. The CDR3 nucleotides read TGCAGTGCTCCTTGGGGGGAGACCCAGTACTTC.

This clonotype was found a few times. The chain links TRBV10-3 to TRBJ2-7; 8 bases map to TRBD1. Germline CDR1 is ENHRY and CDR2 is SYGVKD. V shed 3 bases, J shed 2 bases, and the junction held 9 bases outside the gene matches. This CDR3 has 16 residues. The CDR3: CAISDQDRVLTYEQYF. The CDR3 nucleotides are TGTGCCATCAGTGACCAGGACAGGGTCCTTACCTACGAGCAGTACTTC.

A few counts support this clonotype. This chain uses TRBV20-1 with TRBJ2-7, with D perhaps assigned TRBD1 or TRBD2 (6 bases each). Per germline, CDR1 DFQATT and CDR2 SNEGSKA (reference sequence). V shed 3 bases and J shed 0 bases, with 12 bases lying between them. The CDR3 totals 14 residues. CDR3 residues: CSASEGGPSYEQYV. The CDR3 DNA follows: TGCAGTGCTAGTGAAGGGGGGCCCTCCTACGAGCAGTACGTC.

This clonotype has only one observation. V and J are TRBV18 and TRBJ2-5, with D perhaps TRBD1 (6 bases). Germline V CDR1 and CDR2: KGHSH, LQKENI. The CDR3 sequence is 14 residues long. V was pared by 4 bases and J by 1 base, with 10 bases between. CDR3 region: CASSLQGIQETQYF. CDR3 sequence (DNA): TGTGCCAGCTCACTACAGGGTATCCAAGAGACCCAGTACTTC.

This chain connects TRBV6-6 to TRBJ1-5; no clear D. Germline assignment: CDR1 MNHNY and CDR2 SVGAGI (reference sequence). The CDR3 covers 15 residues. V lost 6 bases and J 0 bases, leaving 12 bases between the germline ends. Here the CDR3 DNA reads TGTGCCAGCAGAACTGGTCCCCATAGCAATCAGCCCCAGCATTTT. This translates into CASRTGPHSNQPQHF.